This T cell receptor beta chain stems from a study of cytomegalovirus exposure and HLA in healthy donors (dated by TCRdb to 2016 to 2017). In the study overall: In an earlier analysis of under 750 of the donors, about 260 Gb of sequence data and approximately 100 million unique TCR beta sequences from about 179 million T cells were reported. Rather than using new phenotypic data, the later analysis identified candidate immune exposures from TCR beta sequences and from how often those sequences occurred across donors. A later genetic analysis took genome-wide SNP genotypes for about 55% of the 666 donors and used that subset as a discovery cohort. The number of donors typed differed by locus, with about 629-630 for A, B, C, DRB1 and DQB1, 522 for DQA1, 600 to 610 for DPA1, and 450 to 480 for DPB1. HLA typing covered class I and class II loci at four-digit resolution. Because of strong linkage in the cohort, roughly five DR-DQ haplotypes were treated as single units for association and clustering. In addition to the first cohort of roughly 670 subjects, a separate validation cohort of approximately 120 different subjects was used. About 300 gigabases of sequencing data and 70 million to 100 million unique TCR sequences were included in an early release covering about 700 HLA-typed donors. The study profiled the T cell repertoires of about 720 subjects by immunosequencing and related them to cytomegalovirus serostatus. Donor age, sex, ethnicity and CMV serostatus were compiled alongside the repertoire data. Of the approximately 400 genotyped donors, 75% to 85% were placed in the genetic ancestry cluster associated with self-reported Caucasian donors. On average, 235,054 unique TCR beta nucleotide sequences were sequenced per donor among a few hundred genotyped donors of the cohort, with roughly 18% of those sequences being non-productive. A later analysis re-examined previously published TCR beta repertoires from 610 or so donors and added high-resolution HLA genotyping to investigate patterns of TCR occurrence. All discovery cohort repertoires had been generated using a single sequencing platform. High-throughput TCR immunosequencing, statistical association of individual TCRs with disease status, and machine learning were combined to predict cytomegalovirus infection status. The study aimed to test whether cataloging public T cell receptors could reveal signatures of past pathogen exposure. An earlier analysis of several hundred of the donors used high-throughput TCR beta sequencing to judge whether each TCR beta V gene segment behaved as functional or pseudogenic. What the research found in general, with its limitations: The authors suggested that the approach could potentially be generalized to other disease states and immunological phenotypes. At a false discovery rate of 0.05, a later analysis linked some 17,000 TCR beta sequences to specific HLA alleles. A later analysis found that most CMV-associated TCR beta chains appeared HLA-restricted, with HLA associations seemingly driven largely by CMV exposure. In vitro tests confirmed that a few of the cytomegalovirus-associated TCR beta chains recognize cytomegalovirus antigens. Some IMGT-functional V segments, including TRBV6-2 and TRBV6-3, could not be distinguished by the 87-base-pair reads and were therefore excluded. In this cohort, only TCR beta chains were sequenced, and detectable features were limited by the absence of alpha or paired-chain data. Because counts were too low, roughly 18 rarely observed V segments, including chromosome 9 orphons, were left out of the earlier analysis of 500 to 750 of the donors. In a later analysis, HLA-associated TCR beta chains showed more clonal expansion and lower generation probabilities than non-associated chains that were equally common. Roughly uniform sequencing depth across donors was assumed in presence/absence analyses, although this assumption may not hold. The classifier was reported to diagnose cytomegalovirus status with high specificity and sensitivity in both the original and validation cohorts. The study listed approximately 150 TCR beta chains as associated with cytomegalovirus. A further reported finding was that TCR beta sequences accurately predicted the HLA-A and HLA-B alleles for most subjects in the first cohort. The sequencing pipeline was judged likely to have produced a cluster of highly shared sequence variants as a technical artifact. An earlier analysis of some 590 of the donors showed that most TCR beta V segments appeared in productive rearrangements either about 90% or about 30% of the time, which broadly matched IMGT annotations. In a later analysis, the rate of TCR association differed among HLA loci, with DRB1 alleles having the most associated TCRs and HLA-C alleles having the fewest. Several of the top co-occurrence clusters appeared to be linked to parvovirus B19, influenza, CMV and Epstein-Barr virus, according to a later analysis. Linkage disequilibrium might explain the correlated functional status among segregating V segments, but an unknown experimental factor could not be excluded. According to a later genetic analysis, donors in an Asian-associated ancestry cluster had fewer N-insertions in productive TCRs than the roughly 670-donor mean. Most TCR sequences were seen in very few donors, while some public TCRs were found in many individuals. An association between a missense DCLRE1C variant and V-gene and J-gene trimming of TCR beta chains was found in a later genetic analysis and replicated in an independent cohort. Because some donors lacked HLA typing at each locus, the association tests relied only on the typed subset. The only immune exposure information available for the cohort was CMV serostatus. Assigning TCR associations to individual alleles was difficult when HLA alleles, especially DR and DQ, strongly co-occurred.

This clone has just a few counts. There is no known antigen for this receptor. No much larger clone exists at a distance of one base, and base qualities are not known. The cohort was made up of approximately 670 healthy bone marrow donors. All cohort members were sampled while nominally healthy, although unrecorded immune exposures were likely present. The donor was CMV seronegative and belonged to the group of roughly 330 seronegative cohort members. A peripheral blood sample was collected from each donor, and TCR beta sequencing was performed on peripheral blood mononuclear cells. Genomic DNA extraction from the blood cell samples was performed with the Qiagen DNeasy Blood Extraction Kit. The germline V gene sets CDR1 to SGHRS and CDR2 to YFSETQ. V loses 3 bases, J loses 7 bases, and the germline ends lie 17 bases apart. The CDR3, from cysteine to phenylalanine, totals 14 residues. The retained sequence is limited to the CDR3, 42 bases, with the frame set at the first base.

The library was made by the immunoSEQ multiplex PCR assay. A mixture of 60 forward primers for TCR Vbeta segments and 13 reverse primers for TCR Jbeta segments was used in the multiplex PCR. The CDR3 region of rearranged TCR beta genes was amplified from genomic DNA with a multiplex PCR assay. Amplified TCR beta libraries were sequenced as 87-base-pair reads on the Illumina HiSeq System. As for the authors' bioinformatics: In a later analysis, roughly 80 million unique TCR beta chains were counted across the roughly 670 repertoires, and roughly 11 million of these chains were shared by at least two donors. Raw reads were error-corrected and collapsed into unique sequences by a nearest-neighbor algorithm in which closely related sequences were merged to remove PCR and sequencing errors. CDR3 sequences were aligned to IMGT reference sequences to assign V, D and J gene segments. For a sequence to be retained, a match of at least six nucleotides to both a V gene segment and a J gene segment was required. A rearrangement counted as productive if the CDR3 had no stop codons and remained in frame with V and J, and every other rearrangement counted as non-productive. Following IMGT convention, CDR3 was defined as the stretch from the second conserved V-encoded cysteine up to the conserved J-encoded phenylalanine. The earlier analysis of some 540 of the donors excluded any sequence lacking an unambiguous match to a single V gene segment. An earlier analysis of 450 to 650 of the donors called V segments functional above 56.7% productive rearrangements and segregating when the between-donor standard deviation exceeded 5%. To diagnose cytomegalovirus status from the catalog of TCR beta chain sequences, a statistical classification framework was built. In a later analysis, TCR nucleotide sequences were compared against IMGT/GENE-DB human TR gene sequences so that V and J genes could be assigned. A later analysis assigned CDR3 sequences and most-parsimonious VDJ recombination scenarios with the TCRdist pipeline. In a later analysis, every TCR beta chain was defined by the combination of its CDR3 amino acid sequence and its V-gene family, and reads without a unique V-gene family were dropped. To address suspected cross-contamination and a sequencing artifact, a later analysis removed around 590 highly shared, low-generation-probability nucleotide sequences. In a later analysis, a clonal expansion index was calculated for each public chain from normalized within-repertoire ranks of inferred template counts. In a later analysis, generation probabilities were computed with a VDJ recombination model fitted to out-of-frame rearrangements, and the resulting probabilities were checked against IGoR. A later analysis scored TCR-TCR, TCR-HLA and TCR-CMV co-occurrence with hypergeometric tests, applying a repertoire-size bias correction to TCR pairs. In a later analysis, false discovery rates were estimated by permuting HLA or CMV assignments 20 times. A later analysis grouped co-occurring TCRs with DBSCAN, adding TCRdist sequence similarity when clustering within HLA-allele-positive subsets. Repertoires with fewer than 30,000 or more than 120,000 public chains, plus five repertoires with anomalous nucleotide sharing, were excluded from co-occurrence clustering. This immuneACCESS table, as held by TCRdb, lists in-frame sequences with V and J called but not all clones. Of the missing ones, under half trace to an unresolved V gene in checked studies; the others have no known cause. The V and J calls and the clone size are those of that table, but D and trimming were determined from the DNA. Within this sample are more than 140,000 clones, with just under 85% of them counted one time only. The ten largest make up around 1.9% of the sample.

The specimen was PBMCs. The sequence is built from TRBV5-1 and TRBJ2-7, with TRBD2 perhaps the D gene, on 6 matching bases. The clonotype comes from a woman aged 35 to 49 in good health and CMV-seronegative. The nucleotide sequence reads TGCGCCAGCAGCTCGGGACCGGGGGTTCGGGAGCAGTACTTC. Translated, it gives CASSSGPGVREQYF.